Listed here are 10 T cell receptor beta chains from one sample, sequenced in a study of shared clonotypes between healthy human individuals. TCRdb keeps only in-frame clones here, not all; method: immunoSEQ multiplex PCR. This table holds some 1.4 million clones, roughly 97% found once. Specimen: naive CD4+ T cells sorted from blood. Described subset: CD45RA+ positively selected. The receptors derive from a man aged 25 to 45 in good health.

This rearrangement joins TRBV5-1 to TRBJ1-4; weak D call: TRBD1 (5 bases). V dropped 5 bases and J dropped 11 bases, with 16 bases sitting between them. CDR1 and CDR2 (germline): SGHRS, YFSETQ. This CDR3 region has 13 residues. The CDR3 sequence is CASRQNREGKLFF. The CDR3 DNA reads as TGCGCCAGCAGACAGAACAGAGAGGGGAAACTGTTTTTT.

With respect to this clone: The same CDR3 can be traced to other DNA sequences in this sample. This chain links TRBV15 with TRBJ2-1; 9 nucleotides align to TRBD2. CDR1 LNHNV and CDR2 YYDKDF come from the germline V gene (reference sequence). Trimming removed 5 bases from V and 7 bases from J; junction bases left unmatched: 6. The CDR3 is 14 amino acids. CDR3 sequence reads: CATSGGRAGNEQFF. The DNA of the CDR3 is TGTGCCACCAGCGGCGGGAGGGCCGGGAATGAGCAGTTCTTC.

The chain recombines TRBV7-2 with TRBJ2-3; D is ambiguous. This CDR3 has 14 amino acids. V was clipped by 5 bases and J by 5 bases, with 14 bases between them. Germline V gene data show CDR1 as SGHTA and CDR2 as FQGNSA. The CDR3 nucleotides read TGTGCCAGCAGCCCGTCCGGCACCGTAGATACGCAGTATTTT. Amino acids: CASSPSGTVDTQYF.

The V and J genes are TRBV19 and TRBJ2-7; 8 positions match TRBD2. Germline-derived CDR1 and CDR2 are LNHDA and SQIVND (reference sequence). V shed 3 bases and J 6 bases; nucleotides not matched to a gene: 10. The CDR3 extends over 15 amino acids. This CDR3 is CASSIPGTRSSEQYF. CDR3 sequence (DNA): TGTGCCAGTAGTATCCCCGGGACTAGGTCCAGCGAGCAGTACTTC.

This clone has just one count. Other nucleotide sequences from this sample produce the same CDR3. This chain joins TRBV29-1 and TRBJ2-1; the D is unclear. Germline-derived CDR1 and CDR2 are SQVTM and ANQGSEA. This CDR3 comprises 10 residues. With 6 bases removed from V and 7 bases from J, the gap between germline ends came to 7 bases. The CDR3 region is CSVGNNEQFF. DNA for the CDR3: TGCAGCGTCGGCAATAATGAGCAGTTCTTC.

V and J are TRBV14 and TRBJ2-1, with TRBD2 identical over 8 bases. Germline V gene lookup returns CDR1 SGHDN and CDR2 FVKESK. The V segment lost 1 base and the J segment 6 bases; nucleotides outside the gene matches: 5. This CDR3 contains 15 residues. The CDR3 coding sequence is TGTGCCAGCAGCCAAGGGACTAGCACCCGCAATGAGCAGTTCTTC. This gives the protein CASSQGTSTRNEQFF. The full variable domain, its missing parts supplied by reference TRBV14 and TRBJ2-1, is EAGVTQFPSHSVIEKGQTVTLRCDPISGHDNLYWYRRVMGKEIKFLLHFVKESKQDESGMPNNRFLAERTGGTYSTLKVQPAELEDSGVYFCASSQGTSTRNEQFFGPGTRLTVL.

This chain links TRBV10-3 with TRBJ2-7, with D tentatively TRBD2 (6 bases). The V end lost 0 bases, the J end lost 0 bases, and 12 bases lay between the germline ends. CDR1 is ENHRY, CDR2 SYGVKD, per germline. The CDR3 totals 16 residues. CDR3 sequence: CAISESGRGLSYEQYF. The DNA for the CDR3 is TGTGCCATCAGTGAGTCCGGGCGGGGCCTCTCCTACGAGCAGTACTTC.

The chain combines TRBV19 with TRBJ1-3, with TRBD1 identical over 9 bases. The V and J ends lost 7 bases and 4 bases, in that order; junction bases with no gene match: 5. This CDR3 contains 14 residues. CDR1 and CDR2 from the germline V gene are LNHDA and SQIVND (reference sequence). CDR3: CASIGQGQGNTIYF. Written as DNA, the CDR3 is TGTGCCAGTATTGGACAGGGGCAAGGAAACACCATATATTTT.

The chain has TRBV2 and TRBJ1-5; 8 nucleotides line up with TRBD1. The junction had 7 bases not matched to a gene; V was cut back by 3 bases and J by 6 bases. The CDR3 spans 15 residues. Germline assignment: CDR1 SNHLY and CDR2 FYNNEI. The CDR3 sequence is CASSDKSGGGQPQHF. In nucleotides, the CDR3 is TGTGCCAGCAGTGATAAGTCAGGGGGCGGTCAGCCCCAGCATTTT.

The chain is built from TRBV19 and TRBJ2-7; D perhaps matches TRBD2 (6 bases). Germline CDR1 and CDR2: LNHDA and SQIVND (reference sequence). This CDR3 contains 15 residues. V was shortened by 1 base and J by 3 bases, with 13 bases between the two germline ends. The CDR3 DNA sequence: TGTGCCAGTAGTATAGCCAGCGGGCCCATCTACGAGCAGTACTTC. It yields the protein CASSIASGPIYEQYF. The whole variable domain, filled in from reference TRBV19 and TRBJ2-7, reads DGGITQSPKYLFRKEGQNVTLSCEQNLNHDAMYWYRQDPGQGLRLIYYSQIVNDFQKGDIAEGYSVSREKKESFPLTVTSAQKNPTAFYLCASSIASGPIYEQYFGPGTRLTVT.